This entry lists 10 T cell receptor beta chains sequenced from one sample in a study of CD8 T cells in Susac syndrome. Random hexamers served to reverse transcribe roughly 0.5 to 1 ug RNA. TCRdb redid the calling of the immunoSEQ multiplex PCR reads with MiXCR, one entry per CDR3 protein. The sample yields about 130,000 distinct CDR3 sequences, around 94% seen once. Sequencing was carried out using CD4+ T cells from PBMCs. The receptors here all came from a human donor with multiple sclerosis.

This clonotype was found once. The V gene is TRBV29-1, the J gene TRBJ2-5, with TRBD1 as a possible D gene (6 bases). Germline assignment: CDR1 SQVTM and CDR2 ANQGSEA. There are 14 residues in the CDR3. V lost 6 bases and J lost 3, with 17 bases in between. The CDR3 nucleotides are TGCAGCGTGGGTTCAGGGGTCACCGAAGAGACCCAGTACTTC. This codes for CSVGSGVTEETQYF.

The genes are TRBV11-2 and TRBJ2-7; D is unclear. The CDR3 has 12 residues. Germline V gene data show CDR1 as SGHAT and CDR2 as FQNNGV. V was trimmed by 1 base and J by 5 bases, leaving 6 bases between them. The CDR3 spells CASSLGENEQYF. Here the CDR3 DNA reads TGTGCCAGCAGCTTAGGTGAAAACGAGCAGTACTTC.

The chain is built from TRBV15 and TRBJ2-1; weak D call: TRBD1 (5 bases). The V end lost 7 bases, the J end lost 0 bases, and 13 bases lay between the germline ends. The CDR3 consists of 15 residues. Germline loops: CDR1 LNHNV, CDR2 YYDKDF (reference sequence). This CDR3 reads CATTVSRGSYNEQFF. As DNA, the CDR3 is TGTGCCACCACAGTCTCTAGGGGCTCCTACAATGAGCAGTTCTTC.

The chain uses TRBV4-3 and TRBJ1-4, with a tentative D call TRBD1 (5 bases). Per germline, CDR1 LGHNA and CDR2 YSLEER. This CDR3 is built from 17 residues. V was pared by 1 base and J by 7 bases, with 19 bases between. CDR3 coding DNA: TGCGCCAGCAGCCAAGGGGGCAGCCTCGGTGGGGGTGAAAAACTGTTTTTT. It yields the protein CASSQGGSLGGGEKLFF.

The gene calls are TRBV7-9 and TRBJ1-2, with TRBD1 identical over 9 bases. V lost 5 bases to trimming and J lost 4 bases; unmatched junction nucleotides: 8. Germline V lookup: CDR1 SEHNR, CDR2 FQNEAQ (reference sequence). The CDR3 is 15 residues long. The CDR3 region has the DNA TGTGCCAGCAGCCTCCAGGACAGGGGATCCTATGGCTACACCTTC. It encodes CASSLQDRGSYGYTF.

The V gene is TRBV29-1, the J gene TRBJ1-1; perhaps TRBD1 as D (6 bases). CDR1 is SQVTM and CDR2 is ANQGSEA in the germline V gene. Trimming removed 6 bases at V and 2 bases at J, with 13 bases between. The CDR3 loop spans 13 amino acids. CDR3 DNA sequence: TGCAGCGTAAGGCAGGGGTCAAACACTGAAGCTTTCTTT. Its translation: CSVRQGSNTEAFF.

The chain is built from TRBV4-2 and TRBJ2-7; D is possibly TRBD2 (5 bases). In germline, CDR1 is LGHNA, CDR2 YNFKEQ. The CDR3 has 17 residues. Trimming took off 1 base at V and 0 bases at J, with 16 bases between the two ends. The CDR3 loop reads CASSQALGIGNSYEQYF. The DNA for the CDR3 is TGTGCCAGCAGCCAAGCCCTCGGGATAGGTAACTCCTACGAGCAGTACTTC.

V gene TRBV29-1 combines with J gene TRBJ1-1; D may be TRBD1 (6 bases). Germline CDR1 reads SQVTM; CDR2 reads ANQGSEA. The CDR3 contains 12 residues. Trimming removed 6 bases from V and 8 bases from J, with 16 bases in between. CDR3: CSVQYRTAEAFF. CDR3 coding DNA: TGCAGCGTCCAGTATAGGACAGCCGAAGCTTTCTTT. Drawing the rest from reference TRBV29-1 and TRBJ1-1, the complete variable domain is SAVISQKPSRDICQRGTSLTIQCQVDSQVTMMFWYRQQPGQSLTLIATANQGSEATYESGFVIDKFPISRPNLTFSTLTVSNMSPEDSSIYLCSVQYRTAEAFFGQGTRLTVV.

This clonotype was seen only once. V gene TRBV7-2 combines with J gene TRBJ1-5; no clear D. V was cut by 5 bases and J by 3 bases, with 8 bases left in between. CDR1 and CDR2 from the germline V gene are SGHTA and FQGNSA. The CDR3 has 13 residues. The DNA for the CDR3 is TGTGCCAGCAGCCCACAGACCAATCAGCCCCAGCATTTT. It specifies CASSPQTNQPQHF.

The chain joins TRBV7-2 to TRBJ1-5; maybe TRBD1 (5 bases). Per germline, CDR1 SGHTA and CDR2 FQGNSA. V was pared by 5 bases and J by 3 bases, with 20 bases between. The CDR3 consists of 17 residues. CDR3 amino acids: CASSRAGGKGPNQPQHF. In DNA, the CDR3 is TGTGCCAGCAGCCGCGCCGGGGGAAAGGGCCCCAATCAGCCCCAGCATTTT.